Included here is one TCR beta chain sequence, with context. TCRdb re-called the RT-PCR reads with MiXCR, one entry per CDR3 protein. Of approximately 720,000 distinct CDR3 sequences listed, over 12% are singletons. Per germline, CDR1 DFQATT and CDR2 SNEGSKA (reference sequence). V was clipped by 5 bases and J by 0 bases; unmatched bases: 5. This CDR3 has 14 amino acids. Sequences were obtained from memory CD4+ T cells from blood. The V call is TRBV20-1, the J call TRBJ2-3; TRBD1 aligns across 7 bases. The receptor was derived from a female donor in good health, serving as a healthy control. In DNA form, the CDR3 reads TGCAGTGCTTACAGGGGCGGAAGCACAGATACGCAGTATTTT. Translating gives CSAYRGGSTDTQYF.